Presented here are 18 T cell receptor beta chains from one specimen sequenced in a study of CXCR3-negative and CXCR3-positive naive CD8 T cells. No antigens are known for them. Carrying UMI labels, the TRB cDNA libraries were prepared through 5' RACE. TCRdb reworked the 5' RACE reads into one entry per CDR3 protein, no DNA. This repertoire comprises tens of thousands of distinct CDR3 sequences; its ten largest clones make up almost 0.55%. Study results and caveats: The TRB CDR3s that CXCR3-positive naive cells carried were more hydrophobic than those of CXCR3-negative naive cells.

What was sequenced was naive CXCR3+ CD8+ T cells from blood. As to subset: CD45RO-CCR7+CD27+CD95- naive CD8+ T cells expressing CXCR3 (TNR3+). The receptors stem from a human donor in good health. Some clones in this sample may be carry-over from other donors' samples.

The chain joins TRBV6-2 or TRBV6-3 to TRBJ1-1; TCRdb returns TRBD1, unconfirmable since there is no DNA. Germline loops: CDR1 MNHEY, CDR2 SVGEGT. This CDR3 spans 14 amino acids. The CDR3 loop reads CASSYSRGGEEAFF.

The chain recombines TRBV6-5 with TRBJ2-7. The CDR3 consists of 12 residues. Germline V CDR1 and CDR2: MNHEY, SVGAGI. The CDR3 region is CASRGESYEQYF.

The rearrangement uses TRBV7-2 and TRBJ2-7; TCRdb gives TRBD2 as the D gene, but with no DNA this cannot be confirmed. CDR1 is SGHTA, CDR2 FQGNSA, per germline. The CDR3 is 14 residues long. This chain's CDR3 is CASSLVVQTDEQYF.

The gene calls are TRBV29-1 and TRBJ2-5; lacking DNA, the TRBD1 call made by TCRdb goes unchecked. Germline V gives CDR1 SQVTM, CDR2 ANQGSEA. This CDR3 spans 16 amino acids. The CDR3 spells CSVEFPSEMFQETQYF.

CDR3 residues: CSVEEAGFGYGYTF. The rearrangement joins TRBV29-1 to TRBJ1-2. CDR3 size: 14 residues. Looked up from germline, CDR1 is SQVTM and CDR2 is ANQGSEA.

The V gene is TRBV29-1, the J gene TRBJ2-3; the D gene TCRdb calls, TRBD1, cannot be checked with no DNA. This CDR3 region has 14 residues. Germline CDR1 is SQVTM and CDR2 is ANQGSEA. CDR3 amino acids: CSVESGTSSDTQYF.

The CDR3 sequence: CASSLTGYSYEQYF. This rearrangement joins TRBV27 to TRBJ2-7; the D gene TCRdb calls, TRBD1, cannot be checked with no DNA. The CDR3 extends over 14 amino acids. Germline CDR1 and CDR2: MNHEY and SMNVEV (reference sequence).

The V gene is TRBV28, the J gene TRBJ2-7. The CDR3 has 16 amino acids. CDR1 is MDHEN, CDR2 SYDVKM, per germline. The CDR3 is CASSSSRRGGFYEQYF.

The rearrangement joins TRBV5-1 to TRBJ2-1; TCRdb calls TRBD1, which cannot be checked without DNA. There are 16 residues in the CDR3. Germline V gene data show CDR1 as SGHRS and CDR2 as YFSETQ. The CDR3 protein is CASSGDSREAYNEQFF.

This chain connects TRBV7-2 to TRBJ1-6. Germline V CDR1 and CDR2: SGHTA, FQGNSA. CDR3 size: 13 residues. Here the CDR3 reads CASSPALNSPLHF. Drawing the rest from reference TRBV7-2 and TRBJ1-6, the complete variable domain is GAGVSQSPSNKVTEKGKDVELRCDPISGHTALYWYRQSLGQGLEFLIYFQGNSAPDKSGLPSDRFSAERTGGSVSTLTIQRTQQEDSAVYLCASSPALNSPLHFGNGTRLTVT.

The V gene is TRBV6-5, the J gene TRBJ2-5; the D gene TCRdb calls, TRBD2, cannot be checked with no DNA. Germline CDR1 reads MNHEY; CDR2 reads SVGAGI. The CDR3 loop spans 14 amino acids. CDR3 sequence: CASMGLAGRETQYF.

The chain carries TRBV28 and TRBJ2-4. The CDR3 has 15 residues. CDR1 and CDR2 (germline): MDHEN, SYDVKM. The CDR3 protein is CASSLGMIAKNIQYF.

This chain joins TRBV21-1 and TRBJ1-2; TCRdb reports TRBD1, a call that lacks DNA to check it against. TRBV21-1 is designated a pseudogene. CDR3 length: 13 amino acids. The CDR3 is CASSARDSYGYTF.

J is TRBJ2-7 and V is TRBV10-3. The germline V gene encodes CDR1 ENHRY and CDR2 SYGVKD. The CDR3 is 12 amino acids. The CDR3 is CAISAGVYEQYF.

J is TRBJ2-1 and V is TRBV7-9. The CDR3 runs 16 residues. Per germline, CDR1 SEHNR and CDR2 FQNEAQ (reference sequence). This CDR3 is CASSVGTGSSYNEQFF.

The V call is TRBV28, the J call TRBJ2-7. The germline CDR1 and CDR2 sequences are MDHEN and SYDVKM. The CDR3 has 12 residues. CDR3 amino acids: CASRRTSSEQYF.

The V gene is TRBV5-1, the J gene TRBJ2-7; absent DNA, TCRdb's TRBD2 call cannot be checked. The germline V gene has CDR1 SGHRS and CDR2 YFSETQ. The CDR3 extends over 15 amino acids. This CDR3 is CASSFGTSGPYEQYF.

The chain recombines TRBV20-1 with TRBJ2-1; the TCRdb D gene call, TRBD1, has no DNA to confirm it. The CDR3 is 18 amino acids. Germline lookup yields CDR1 DFQATT and CDR2 SNEGSKA (reference sequence). The CDR3 is CSARDRLAGGRRNNEQFF.